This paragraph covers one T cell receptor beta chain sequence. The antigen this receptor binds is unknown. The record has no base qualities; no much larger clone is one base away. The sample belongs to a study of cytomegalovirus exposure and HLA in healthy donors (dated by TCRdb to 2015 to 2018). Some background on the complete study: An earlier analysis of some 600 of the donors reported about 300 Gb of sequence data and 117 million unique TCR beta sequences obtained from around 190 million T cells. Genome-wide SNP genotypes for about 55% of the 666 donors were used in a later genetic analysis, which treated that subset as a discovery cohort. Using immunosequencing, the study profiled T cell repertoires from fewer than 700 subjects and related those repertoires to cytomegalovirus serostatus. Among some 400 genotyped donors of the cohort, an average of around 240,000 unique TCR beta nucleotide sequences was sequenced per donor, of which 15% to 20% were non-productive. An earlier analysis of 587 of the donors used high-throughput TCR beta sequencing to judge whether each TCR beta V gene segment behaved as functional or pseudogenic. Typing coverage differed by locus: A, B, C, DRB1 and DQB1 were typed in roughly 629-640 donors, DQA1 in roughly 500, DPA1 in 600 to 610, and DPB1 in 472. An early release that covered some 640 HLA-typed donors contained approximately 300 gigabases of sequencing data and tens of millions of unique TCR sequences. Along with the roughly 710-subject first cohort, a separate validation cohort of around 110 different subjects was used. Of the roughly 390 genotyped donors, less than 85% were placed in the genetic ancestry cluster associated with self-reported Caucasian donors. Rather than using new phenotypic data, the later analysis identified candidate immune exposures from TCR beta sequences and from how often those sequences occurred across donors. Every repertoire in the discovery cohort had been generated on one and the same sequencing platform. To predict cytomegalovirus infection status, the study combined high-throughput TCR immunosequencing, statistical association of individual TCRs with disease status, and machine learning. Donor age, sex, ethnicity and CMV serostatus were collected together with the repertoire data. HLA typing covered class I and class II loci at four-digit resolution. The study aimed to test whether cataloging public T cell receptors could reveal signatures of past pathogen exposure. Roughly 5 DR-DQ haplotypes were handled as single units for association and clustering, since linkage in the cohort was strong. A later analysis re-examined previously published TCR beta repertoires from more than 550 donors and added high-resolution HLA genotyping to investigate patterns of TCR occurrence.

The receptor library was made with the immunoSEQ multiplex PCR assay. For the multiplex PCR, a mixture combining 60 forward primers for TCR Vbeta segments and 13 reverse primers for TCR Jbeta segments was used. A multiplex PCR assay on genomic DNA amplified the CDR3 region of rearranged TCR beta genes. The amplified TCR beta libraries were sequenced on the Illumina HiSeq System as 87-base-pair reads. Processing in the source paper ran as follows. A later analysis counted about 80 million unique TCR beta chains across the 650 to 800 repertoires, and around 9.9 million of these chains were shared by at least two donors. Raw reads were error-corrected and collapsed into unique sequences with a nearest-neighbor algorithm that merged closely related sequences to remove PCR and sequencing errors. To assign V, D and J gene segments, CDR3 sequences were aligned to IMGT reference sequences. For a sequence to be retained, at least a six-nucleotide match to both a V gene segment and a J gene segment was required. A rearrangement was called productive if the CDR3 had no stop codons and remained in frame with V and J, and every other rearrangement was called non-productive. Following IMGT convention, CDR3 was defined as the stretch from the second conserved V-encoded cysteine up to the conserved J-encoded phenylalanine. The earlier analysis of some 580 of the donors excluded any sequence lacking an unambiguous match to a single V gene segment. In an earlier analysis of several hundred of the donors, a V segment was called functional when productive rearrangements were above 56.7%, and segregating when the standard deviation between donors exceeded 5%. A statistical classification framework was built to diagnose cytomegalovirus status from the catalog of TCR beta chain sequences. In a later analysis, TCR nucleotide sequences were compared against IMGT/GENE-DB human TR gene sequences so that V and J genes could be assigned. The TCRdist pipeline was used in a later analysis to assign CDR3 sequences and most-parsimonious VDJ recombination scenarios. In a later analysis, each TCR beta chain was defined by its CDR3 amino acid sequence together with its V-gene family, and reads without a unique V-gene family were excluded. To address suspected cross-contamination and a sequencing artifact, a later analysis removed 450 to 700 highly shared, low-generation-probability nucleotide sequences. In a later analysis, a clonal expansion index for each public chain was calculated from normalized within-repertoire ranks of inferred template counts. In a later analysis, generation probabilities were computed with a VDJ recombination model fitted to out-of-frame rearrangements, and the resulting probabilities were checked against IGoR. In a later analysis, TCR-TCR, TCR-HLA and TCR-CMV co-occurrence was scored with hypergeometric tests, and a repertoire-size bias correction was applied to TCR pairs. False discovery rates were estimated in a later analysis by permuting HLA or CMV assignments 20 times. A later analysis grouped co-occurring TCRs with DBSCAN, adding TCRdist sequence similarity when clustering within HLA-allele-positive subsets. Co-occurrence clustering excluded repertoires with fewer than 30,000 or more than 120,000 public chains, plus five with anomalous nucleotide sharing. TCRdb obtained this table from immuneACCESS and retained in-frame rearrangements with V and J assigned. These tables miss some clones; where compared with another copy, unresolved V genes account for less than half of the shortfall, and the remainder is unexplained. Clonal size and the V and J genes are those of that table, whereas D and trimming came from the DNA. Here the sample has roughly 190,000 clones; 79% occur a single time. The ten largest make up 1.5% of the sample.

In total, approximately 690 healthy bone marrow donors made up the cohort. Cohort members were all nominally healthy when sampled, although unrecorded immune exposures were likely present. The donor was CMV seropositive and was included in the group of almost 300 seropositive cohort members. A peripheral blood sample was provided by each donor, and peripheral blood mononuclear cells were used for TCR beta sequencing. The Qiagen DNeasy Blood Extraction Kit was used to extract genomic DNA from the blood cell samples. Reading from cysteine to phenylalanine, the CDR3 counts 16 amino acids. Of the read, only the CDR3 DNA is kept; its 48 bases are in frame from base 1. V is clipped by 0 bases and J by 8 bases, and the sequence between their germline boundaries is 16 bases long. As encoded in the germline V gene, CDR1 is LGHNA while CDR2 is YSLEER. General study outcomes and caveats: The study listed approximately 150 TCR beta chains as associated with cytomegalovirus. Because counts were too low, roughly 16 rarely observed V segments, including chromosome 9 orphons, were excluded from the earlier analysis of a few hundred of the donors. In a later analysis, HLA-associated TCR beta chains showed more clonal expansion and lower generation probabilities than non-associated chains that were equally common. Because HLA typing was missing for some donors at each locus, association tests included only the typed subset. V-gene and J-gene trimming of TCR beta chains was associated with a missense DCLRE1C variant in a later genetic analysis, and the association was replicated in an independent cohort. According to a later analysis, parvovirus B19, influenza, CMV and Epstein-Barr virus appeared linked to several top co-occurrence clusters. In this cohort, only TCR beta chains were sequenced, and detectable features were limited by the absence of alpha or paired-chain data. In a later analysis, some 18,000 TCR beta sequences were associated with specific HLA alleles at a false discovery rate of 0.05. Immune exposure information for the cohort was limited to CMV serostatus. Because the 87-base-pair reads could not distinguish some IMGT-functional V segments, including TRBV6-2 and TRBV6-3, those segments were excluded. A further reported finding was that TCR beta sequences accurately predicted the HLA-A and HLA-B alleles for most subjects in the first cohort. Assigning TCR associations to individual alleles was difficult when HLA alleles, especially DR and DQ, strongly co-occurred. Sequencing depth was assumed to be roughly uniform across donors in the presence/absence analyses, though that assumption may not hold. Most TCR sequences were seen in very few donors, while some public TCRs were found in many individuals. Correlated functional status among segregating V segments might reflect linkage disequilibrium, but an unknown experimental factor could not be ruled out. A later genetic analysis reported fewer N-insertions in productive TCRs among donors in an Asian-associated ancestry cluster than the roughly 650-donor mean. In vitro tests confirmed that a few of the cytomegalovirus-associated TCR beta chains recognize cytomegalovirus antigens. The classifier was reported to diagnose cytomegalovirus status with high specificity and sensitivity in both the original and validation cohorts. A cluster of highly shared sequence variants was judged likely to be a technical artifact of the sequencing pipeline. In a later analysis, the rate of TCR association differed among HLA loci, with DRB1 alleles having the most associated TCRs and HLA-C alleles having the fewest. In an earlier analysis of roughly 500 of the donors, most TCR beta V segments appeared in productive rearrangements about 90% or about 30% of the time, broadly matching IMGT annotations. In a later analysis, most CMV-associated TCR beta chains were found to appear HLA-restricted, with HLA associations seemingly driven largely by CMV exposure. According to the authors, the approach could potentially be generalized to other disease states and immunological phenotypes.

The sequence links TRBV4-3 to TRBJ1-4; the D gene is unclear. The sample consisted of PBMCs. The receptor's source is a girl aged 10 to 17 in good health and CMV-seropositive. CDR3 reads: CASSQDRNSLLEKLFF. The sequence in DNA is TGCGCCAGCAGCCAAGATCGTAACAGCCTTTTGGAAAAACTGTTTTTT.